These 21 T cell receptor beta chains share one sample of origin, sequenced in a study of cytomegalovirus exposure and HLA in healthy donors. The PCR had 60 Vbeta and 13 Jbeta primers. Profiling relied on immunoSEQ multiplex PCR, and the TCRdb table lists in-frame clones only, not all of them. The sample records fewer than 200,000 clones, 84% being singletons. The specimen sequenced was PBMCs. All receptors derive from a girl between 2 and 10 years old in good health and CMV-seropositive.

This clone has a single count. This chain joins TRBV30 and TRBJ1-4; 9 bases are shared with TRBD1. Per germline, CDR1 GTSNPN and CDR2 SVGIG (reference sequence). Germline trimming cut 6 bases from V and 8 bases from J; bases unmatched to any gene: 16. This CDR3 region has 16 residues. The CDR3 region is CACSGTGRSPEEKLFF. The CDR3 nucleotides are TGTGCCTGTTCCGGGACAGGGAGGTCTCCTGAGGAAAAACTGTTTTTT.

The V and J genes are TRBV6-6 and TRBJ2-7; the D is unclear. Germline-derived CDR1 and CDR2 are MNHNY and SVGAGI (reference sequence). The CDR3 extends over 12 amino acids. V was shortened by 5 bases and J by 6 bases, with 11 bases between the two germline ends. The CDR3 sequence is CASSRRISEQYF. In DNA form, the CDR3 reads TGTGCCAGCAGTAGGCGGATCTCCGAGCAGTACTTC.

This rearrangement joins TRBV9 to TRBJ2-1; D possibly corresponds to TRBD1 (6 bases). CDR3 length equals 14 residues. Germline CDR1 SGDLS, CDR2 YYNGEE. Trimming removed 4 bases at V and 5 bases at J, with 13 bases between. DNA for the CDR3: TGTGCCAGCAGCAAAACCCGGGACAACAATGAGCAGTTCTTC. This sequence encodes CASSKTRDNNEQFF.

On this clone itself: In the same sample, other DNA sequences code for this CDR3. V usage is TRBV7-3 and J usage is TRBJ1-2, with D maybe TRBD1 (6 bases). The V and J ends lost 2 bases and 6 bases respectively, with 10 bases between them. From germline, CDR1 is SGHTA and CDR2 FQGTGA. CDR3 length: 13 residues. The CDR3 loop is CASSLQQGDGYTF. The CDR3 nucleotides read TGTGCCAGCAGCTTACAACAGGGAGATGGCTACACCTTC. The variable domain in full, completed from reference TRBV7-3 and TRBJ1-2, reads GAGVSQTPSNKVTEKGKYVELRCDPISGHTALYWYRQSLGQGPEFLIYFQGTGAADDSGLPNDRFFAVRPEGSVSTLKIQRTERGDSAVYLCASSLQQGDGYTFGSGTRLTVV.

The CDR3 region has the DNA TGTGCCACCAGAGGGGGCATGAACACTGAAGCTTTCTTT. The encoded protein is CATRGGMNTEAFF. The chain recombines TRBV10-3 with TRBJ1-1, with TRBD1 matching 7 bases. This CDR3 has 13 amino acids. The trim removed 10 bases at V and 0 bases at J, leaving 5 bases unmatched. The V gene's germline CDR1 is ENHRY and CDR2 SYGVKD.

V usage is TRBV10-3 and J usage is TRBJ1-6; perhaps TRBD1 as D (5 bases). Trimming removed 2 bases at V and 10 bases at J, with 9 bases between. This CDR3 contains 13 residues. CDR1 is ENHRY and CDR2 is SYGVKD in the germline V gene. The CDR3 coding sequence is TGTGCCATCAGTGAGGCCCAGGGATCACCCCTCCACTTT. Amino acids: CAISEAQGSPLHF.

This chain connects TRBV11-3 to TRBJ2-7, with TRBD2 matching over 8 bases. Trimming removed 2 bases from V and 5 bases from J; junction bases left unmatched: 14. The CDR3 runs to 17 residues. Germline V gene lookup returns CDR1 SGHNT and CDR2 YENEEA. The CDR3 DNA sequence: TGTGCCAGCAGCTTAAATCCCTTAGCGGGAAACTACGACGAGCAGTACTTC. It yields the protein CASSLNPLAGNYDEQYF.

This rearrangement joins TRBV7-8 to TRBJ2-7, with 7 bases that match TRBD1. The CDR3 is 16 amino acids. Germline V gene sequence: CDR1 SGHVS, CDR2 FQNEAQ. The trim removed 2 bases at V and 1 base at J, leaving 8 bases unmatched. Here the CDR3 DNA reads TGTGCCAGCAGCTTAAATTCAGGGGGTGTATCCTACGAGCAGTACTTC. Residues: CASSLNSGGVSYEQYF.

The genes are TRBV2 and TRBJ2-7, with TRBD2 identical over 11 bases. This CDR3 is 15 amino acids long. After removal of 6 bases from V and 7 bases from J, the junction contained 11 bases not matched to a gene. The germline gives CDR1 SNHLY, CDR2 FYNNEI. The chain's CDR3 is CASRDPGLAACEQYF. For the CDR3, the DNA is TGTGCCAGCAGAGACCCGGGACTAGCGGCTTGTGAGCAGTACTTC.

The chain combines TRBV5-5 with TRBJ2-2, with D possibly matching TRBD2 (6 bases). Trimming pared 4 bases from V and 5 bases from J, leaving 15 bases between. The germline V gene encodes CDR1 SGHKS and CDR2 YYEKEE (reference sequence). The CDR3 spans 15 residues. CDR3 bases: TGTGCCAGCAGCCAAAGGAGGGCCGGGACCGGGGAGCTGTTTTTT. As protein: CASSQRRAGTGELFF.

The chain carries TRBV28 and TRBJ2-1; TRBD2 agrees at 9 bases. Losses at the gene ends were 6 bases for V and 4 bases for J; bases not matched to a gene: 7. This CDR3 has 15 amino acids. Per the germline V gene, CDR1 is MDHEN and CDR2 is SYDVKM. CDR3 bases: TGTGCCAGCAGCCCGATAGCGGGGGTATACAATGAGCAGTTCTTC. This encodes CASSPIAGVYNEQFF.

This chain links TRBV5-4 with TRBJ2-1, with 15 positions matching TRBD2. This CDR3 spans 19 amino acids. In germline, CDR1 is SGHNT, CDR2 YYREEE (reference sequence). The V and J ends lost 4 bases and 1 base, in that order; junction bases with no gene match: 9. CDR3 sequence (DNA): TGTGCCAGCAGCGGTCCGGGACTAGCGGGAGGCATATCCTACAATGAGCAGTTCTTC. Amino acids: CASSGPGLAGGISYNEQFF.

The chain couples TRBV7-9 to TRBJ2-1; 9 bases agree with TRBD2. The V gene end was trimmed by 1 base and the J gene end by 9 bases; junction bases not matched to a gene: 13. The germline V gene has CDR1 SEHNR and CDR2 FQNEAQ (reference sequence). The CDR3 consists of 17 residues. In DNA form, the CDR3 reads TGTGCCAGCAGCTTAGGGGCTATATCCGGGACTAGCACTGAGCAGTTCTTC. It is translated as CASSLGAISGTSTEQFF.

The CDR3 protein is CASSVDDRGFASSYEQYF. The DNA of the CDR3 is TGTGCCAGCAGCGTAGATGATAGGGGCTTTGCTAGCTCCTACGAGCAGTACTTC. This rearrangement joins TRBV9 to TRBJ2-7; a weak D match, TRBD1 (5 bases). Germline V gene sequence: CDR1 SGDLS, CDR2 YYNGEE. V shed 0 bases and J shed 0 bases, with 19 bases lying between them. CDR3 length equals 18 residues. Full variable domain (rest looked up from reference TRBV9 and TRBJ2-7): DSGVTQTPKHLITATGQRVTLRCSPRSGDLSVYWYQQSLDQGLQFLIQYYNGEERAKGNILERFSAQQFPDLHSELNLSSLELGDSALYFCASSVDDRGFASSYEQYFGPGTRLTVT.

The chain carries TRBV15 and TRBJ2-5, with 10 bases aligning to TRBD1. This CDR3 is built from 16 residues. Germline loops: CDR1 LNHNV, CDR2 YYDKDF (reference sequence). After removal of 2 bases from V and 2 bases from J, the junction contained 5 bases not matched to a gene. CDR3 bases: TGTGCCACCAGCAGAAAGACAGGGGGCCAGCAAGAGACCCAGTACTTC. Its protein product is CATSRKTGGQQETQYF.

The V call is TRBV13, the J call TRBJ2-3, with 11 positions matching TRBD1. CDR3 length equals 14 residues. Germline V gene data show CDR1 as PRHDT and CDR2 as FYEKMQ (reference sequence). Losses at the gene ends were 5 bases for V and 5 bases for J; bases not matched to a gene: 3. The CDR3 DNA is TGTGCCAGCAGCCCAGGGACAGGGGGAGATACGCAGTATTTT. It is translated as CASSPGTGGDTQYF.

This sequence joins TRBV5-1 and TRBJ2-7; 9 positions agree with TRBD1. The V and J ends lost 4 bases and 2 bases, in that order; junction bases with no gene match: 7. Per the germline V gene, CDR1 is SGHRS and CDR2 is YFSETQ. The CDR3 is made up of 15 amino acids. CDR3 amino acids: CASSKDRGFTYEQYF. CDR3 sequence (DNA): TGCGCCAGCAGCAAGGACAGGGGATTTACCTACGAGCAGTACTTC.

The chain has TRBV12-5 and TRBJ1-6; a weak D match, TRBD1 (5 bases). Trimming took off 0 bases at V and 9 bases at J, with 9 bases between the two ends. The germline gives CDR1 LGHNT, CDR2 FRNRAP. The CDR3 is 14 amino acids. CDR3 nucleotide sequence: TGTGCTAGTGGTTTGGTAATCGGGGGTTCACCCCTCCACTTT. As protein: CASGLVIGGSPLHF. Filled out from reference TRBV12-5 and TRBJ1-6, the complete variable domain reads DARVTQTPRHKVTEMGQEVTMRCQPILGHNTVFWYRQTMMQGLELLAYFRNRAPLDDSGMPKDRFSAEMPDATLATLKIQPSEPRDSAVYFCASGLVIGGSPLHFGNGTRLTVT.

The CDR3 region is CASSRTGRYGYTF. The CDR3, as DNA: TGTGCCAGCAGCCGGACAGGGAGGTATGGCTACACCTTC. V is TRBV28 and J is TRBJ1-2; 8 bases fit TRBD1. CDR3 size: 13 residues. The junction had 5 bases not matched to a gene; V was cut back by 6 bases and J by 5 bases. Germline V CDR1 and CDR2: MDHEN, SYDVKM.

This CDR3 is CASSIDWGLYGYTF. The CDR3 nucleotides are TGTGCCAGTAGTATAGACTGGGGGCTCTATGGCTACACCTTC. The gene calls are TRBV19 and TRBJ1-2; weak D call: TRBD1 (6 bases). The CDR3 runs 14 residues. Germline V gene data show CDR1 as LNHDA and CDR2 as SQIVND (reference sequence). V gave up 0 bases and J gave up 4 bases, with 9 bases separating them.

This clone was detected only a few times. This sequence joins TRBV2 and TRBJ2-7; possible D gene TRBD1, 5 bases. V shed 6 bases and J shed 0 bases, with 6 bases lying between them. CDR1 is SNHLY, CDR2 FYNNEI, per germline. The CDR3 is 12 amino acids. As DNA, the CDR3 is TGTGCCAGCAGGGACACCTCCTACGAGCAGTACTTC. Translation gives CASRDTSYEQYF.